Here is one TCR beta chain with its context. Its specificity is not known. This sample was taken from a study of CXCR3-negative and CXCR3-positive naive CD8 T cells. Study-wide results and limits: CXCR3-positive naive cells carried more hydrophobic TRB CDR3s than CXCR3-negative naive cells did.

With some 300,000 cells each, the CD8+ T cell subsets were individually sorted in triplicate. The TRB libraries of cDNA were built by UMI-labeled 5' RACE. From its re-call of the 5' RACE reads, TCRdb lists each CDR3 protein once, without DNA. Recorded here are over 100,000 distinct CDR3 sequences; the top ten clones represent over 0.35%. CDR1 and CDR2 from the germline V gene are PRHDT and FYEKMQ (reference sequence). The CDR3 length is 16 residues. The rearrangement uses TRBV13 and TRBJ2-7; TCRdb's D gene call, TRBD2, goes unchecked for lack of DNA. The sequence derives from a human donor in good health. Some clones in this sample may be carry-over from other donors' samples. Source material: naive CXCR3+ CD8+ T cells from blood. Subset reported: CD45RO-CCR7+CD27+CD95- naive CD8+ T cells expressing CXCR3 (TNR3+). This CDR3 is CASSYSTSGSPYEQYF.